A single sample gave rise to the 10 T cell receptor beta chains below, sequenced in a study of CD8+CD57+ T cells in acquired aplastic anemia. Profiling of TCR beta VDJ combinations and CDR3 sequences used genomic DNA as template. In TCRdb, the reads were re-called with MiXCR into one record per CDR3 protein. Counted here are hundreds of thousands of distinct CDR3 sequences, roughly 64% occurring once; the ten biggest clones make up under 5%. Sample: sorted CD4+, CD8+, or CD8+CD57+ T cells (not recorded which) from PBMCs. The source is a human donor in good health, serving as a control.

This clonotype was picked up a small number of times. This chain joins TRBV2 and TRBJ2-7, with a tentative D call TRBD2 (5 bases). CDR3 length: 11 residues. Trimming left V 2 bases short and J 6 bases short, with 5 bases between. Germline-derived CDR1 and CDR2 are SNHLY and FYNNEI. CDR3 amino acids: CASSELAEQYF. The CDR3, as DNA: TGTGCCAGCAGTGAACTAGCCGAGCAGTACTTC.

This clonotype was detected many times. The rearrangement links TRBV20-1 to TRBJ2-7; possible D gene TRBD1, 6 bases. The CDR3 spans 12 residues. The ends were cut back, 5 bases at V and 1 base at J, with 9 bases in the middle. Germline-derived CDR1 and CDR2 are DFQATT and SNEGSKA (reference sequence). CDR3 sequence reads: CSAETGSYEQYF. The CDR3 DNA sequence: TGCAGTGCTGAAACAGGGTCCTACGAGCAGTACTTC.

Comment on this clonotype: One junction end disagrees with the germline gene, perhaps due to a read error. The chain has TRBV7-2 and TRBJ1-5; possible D gene TRBD1, 5 bases. This CDR3 has 14 residues. CDR1 and CDR2 (germline): SGHTA, FQGNSA. The CDR3 sequence is CASSFWGPEASLQF. The CDR3 DNA follows: TGTGCCAGCAGCTTCTGGGGACCCGAAGCGTCCTTGCAATTT. Combining the CDR3 with reference TRBV7-2 and TRBJ1-5 gives the whole variable domain GAGVSQSPSNKVTEKGKDVELRCDPISGHTALYWYRQSLGQGLEFLIYFQGNSAPDKSGLPSDRFSAERTGGSVSTLTIQRTQQEDSAVYLCASSFWGPEASLQFGDGTRLSIL.

A word on this clonotype: One end of the junction varies from germline; a read error may be responsible. This chain uses TRBV7-3 with TRBJ1-6; D possibly corresponds to TRBD1 (5 bases). This CDR3 is built from 13 residues. Per germline, CDR1 SGHTA and CDR2 FQGTGA. The CDR3 loop reads CASSLQGNSTLHF. The CDR3 nucleotides read TGTGCCAGCAGCTTACAGGGTAATTCAACCCTCCACTTT.

Worth noting for this clonotype: A much larger clone differs from this one at a single base, so this may be a read error. The rearrangement links TRBV19 to TRBJ1-5, with 9 bases matching TRBD1. Germline V gives CDR1 LNHDA, CDR2 SQIVND (reference sequence). This CDR3 contains 13 residues. In DNA form, the CDR3 reads TGTGCCAGTAGTTTACAGGGGGCCGCTGAACCTTTCTTT. Its protein is CASSLQGAAEPFF.

The CDR3 DNA is TGTGCCAGCAGCGAGGGCAACAGGGAGACCCAGTACTTC. Its translation: CASSEGNRETQYF. The genes are TRBV11-2 and TRBJ2-5; D is perhaps TRBD1 or TRBD2 (5 bases each). The length of the CDR3 is 13 residues. V lost 5 bases, J lost 5 bases, and 12 bases lay in between. Germline V CDR1 and CDR2: SGHAT, FQNNGV.

This chain links TRBV9 with TRBJ2-7; the D call may be TRBD1 or TRBD2 (6 bases each). Germline V lookup: CDR1 SGDLS, CDR2 YYNGEE. The CDR3 is 14 residues long. The V and J ends lost 0 bases and 12 bases respectively, with 19 bases between them. The CDR3 DNA sequence: TGTGCCAGCAGCGTAGTGCCCGGGGGCGAGCAGCTGTACTTC. Its translation: CASSVVPGGEQLYF.

V usage is TRBV7-9 and J usage is TRBJ2-7; D might be TRBD2 (5 bases). Germline CDR1 SEHNR, CDR2 FQNEAQ (reference sequence). CDR3 length equals 14 residues. V gave up 6 bases and J gave up 0 bases, with 12 bases separating them. The CDR3 protein is CASRVRGHSYEQYF. DNA for the CDR3: TGTGCCAGCAGGGTTCGAGGGCACTCCTACGAGCAGTACTTC.

This chain links TRBV10-3 with TRBJ1-2, with a weak D call TRBD1 (5 bases). The CDR3 totals 15 residues. The V end lost 6 bases, the J end lost 4 bases, and 18 bases lay between the germline ends. The germline CDR1 and CDR2 sequences are ENHRY and SYGVKD. The CDR3 DNA follows: TGTGCCATCAGCCGCGACAGAAATACCGGCTATGGCTACACCTTC. Amino acids: CAISRDRNTGYGYTF.

There are a few counts of this clonotype. The V and J genes are TRBV15 and TRBJ1-6, with D maybe TRBD1 (6 bases). This CDR3 region has 15 residues. The ends were cut back, 2 bases at V and 7 bases at J, with 12 bases in the middle. The V gene's germline CDR1 is LNHNV and CDR2 YYDKDF (reference sequence). This chain's CDR3 is CATSRLQQGNSPLHF. CDR3 nucleotides: TGTGCCACCAGCAGACTTCAACAGGGAAATTCACCCCTCCACTTT. Full variable domain (missing parts from reference TRBV15 and TRBJ1-6): DAMVIQNPRYQVTQFGKPVTLSCSQTLNHNVMYWYQQKSSQAPKLLFHYYDKDFNNEADTPDNFQSRRPNTSFCFLDIRSPGLGDTAMYLCATSRLQQGNSPLHFGNGTRLTVT.